The 30 T cell receptor beta chains below all came from one sample that was sequenced in a study of regulatory T cells in long-lasting Graves disease. Building of the TCR beta libraries involved iRepertoire HTBI primers and Arm-PCR of CDR3 regions. TCRdb ran MiXCR on the multiplex PCR reads and lists one entry per CDR3 protein. This table holds roughly 500,000 distinct CDR3 sequences, approximately 23% found once. Time point specified: persistent/refractory GD, antithyroid drugs over 5 years with positive TRAb. Construction of the TCR library relied on RNA isolated from PBMCs. The material sequenced was peripheral blood mononuclear cells (PBMCs), taken when the disease was refractory, from a patient treated with antithyroid drugs. The receptor source for this set is a female donor with Graves disease.

There are many counts of this clonotype. The chain has TRBV6-2 or TRBV6-3 and TRBJ2-7; D not resolved. CDR1 and CDR2 from the germline V gene are MNHEY and SVGEGT. Trimming removed 0 bases at V and 2 bases at J, with 20 bases between. This CDR3 contains 18 residues. The CDR3 here is CASSYSDGLWGYTYEQYF. The CDR3 region has the DNA TGTGCCAGCAGTTACTCGGACGGTCTGTGGGGTTACACCTACGAGCAGTACTTC.

The V gene is TRBV20-1, the J gene TRBJ2-1; 9 nucleotides match TRBD2. Germline V gives CDR1 DFQATT, CDR2 SNEGSKA (reference sequence). Trimming removed 5 bases from V and 2 bases from J; junction bases left unmatched: 13. The CDR3 covers 17 residues. This CDR3 is CSAGRGLARVAYNEQFF. CDR3 bases: TGCAGTGCTGGGAGGGGACTAGCCCGGGTGGCCTACAATGAGCAGTTCTTC.

The genes are TRBV6-1 and TRBJ1-1; possibly TRBD1 for D (6 bases). This CDR3 has 15 amino acids. Trimming shortened V by 8 bases and J by 5 bases, and 21 bases separated the two germline ends. Germline V gives CDR1 MNHNS, CDR2 SASEGT. This CDR3 reads CASHPGGGSGTEAFF. As DNA, the CDR3 is TGTGCCAGCCACCCGGGGGGGGGCTCGGGTACTGAAGCTTTCTTT.

As for this clonotype: Only one base separates this from a far larger clonotype, so it likely reflects a read error. The chain uses TRBV10-3 and TRBJ1-1; no clear D gene. Germline CDR1 reads ENHRY; CDR2 reads SYGVKD. This CDR3 has 13 amino acids. The CDR3 nucleotides are TGTGCCATCGGCGACTCAGGACTAGCGGGAAAGTACTTC. Its protein is CAIGDSGLAGKYF.

Notes on this clonotype: One junction end disagrees with the germline gene, perhaps due to a read error. The rearrangement links TRBV3-1 to TRBJ1-3; D is unresolved. This CDR3 region has 14 residues. Per the germline V gene, CDR1 is LGHDT and CDR2 is YNNKEL (reference sequence). The CDR3 DNA is TGTGCCAGCAGCGAAGAATTCTCTGGAAACACCATATATTTT. The encoded protein is CASSEEFSGNTIYF. The full variable domain, with the rest looked up from reference TRBV3-1 and TRBJ1-3, is DTAVSQTPKYLVTQMGNDKSIKCEQNLGHDTMYWYKQDSKKFLKIMFSYNNKELIINETVPNRFSPKSPDKAHLNLHINSLELGDSAVYFCASSEEFSGNTIYFGEGSWLTVV.

In this sample, this clonotype turned up many times. An end of the junction does not agree with germline; a read error may underlie this. This chain links TRBV27 with TRBJ1-5; 8 nucleotides match TRBD1. The CDR3 sequence is 16 residues long. Germline V CDR1 and CDR2: MNHEY, SMNVEV (reference sequence). The CDR3 region has the DNA TGTGCCAGCAGCTTATCTGGGACAGGCTTCAATCAGCCCCAGCATTTT. Its translation: CASSLSGTGFNQPQHF.

This clonotype was counted ten times or more. The V gene is TRBV30, the J gene TRBJ1-1, with TRBD1 matching over 8 bases. V gave up 1 base and J gave up 4 bases; unmatched junction bases: 8. The germline gives CDR1 GTSNPN, CDR2 SVGIG (reference sequence). This CDR3 contains 15 residues. The CDR3 here is CAWSGSGGASTEAFF. The CDR3 DNA is TGTGCCTGGAGTGGATCAGGGGGCGCGAGCACTGAAGCTTTCTTT. Looking up the rest from reference TRBV30 and TRBJ1-1 gives the full variable domain: SQTIHQWPATLVQPVGSPLSLECTVEGTSNPNLYWYRQAAGRGLQLLFYSVGIGQISSEVPQNLSASRPQDRQFILSSKKLLLSDSGFYLCAWSGSGGASTEAFFGQGTRLTVV.

Concerning this clonotype itself: A clone one base away is much larger, so this may be a read error. V gene TRBV3-1 combines with J gene TRBJ2-5; D is unresolved. The germline V gene encodes CDR1 LGHDT and CDR2 YNNKEL (reference sequence). The CDR3 has 14 residues. Trimming removed 4 bases at V and 4 bases at J, with 13 bases between. CDR3: CASSLIDKPETQYF. CDR3 bases: TGTGCCAGCAGCCTGATCGACAAACCAGAGACCCAGTACTTC.

This clonotype was recorded many times. The chain recombines TRBV28 with TRBJ1-2; TRBD1 might be the D (5 bases). V lost 2 bases, J lost 9 bases, and 13 bases lay in between. Germline V gives CDR1 MDHEN, CDR2 SYDVKM. This CDR3 contains 13 residues. The CDR3 bases are TGTGCCAGCAGTTTAATGGGGCTCCCCAGCTACACCTTC. It translates to CASSLMGLPSYTF.

This chain joins TRBV10-3 and TRBJ1-1, with D possibly TRBD1 on 5 matching bases. Germline V gene lookup returns CDR1 ENHRY and CDR2 SYGVKD. This CDR3 is built from 14 residues. Trimming stripped 4 bases from V and 6 bases from J, with 15 bases between. CDR3 region: CAISVSGRGAEAFF. DNA of the CDR3: TGTGCCATCAGTGTCTCGGGGCGCGGGGCTGAAGCTTTCTTT.

In this sample, this clonotype turned up many times. The rearrangement joins TRBV2 to TRBJ1-6; D gene ambiguous. CDR1 is SNHLY, CDR2 FYNNEI, per germline. CDR3 length: 13 residues. The V end was cut by 3 bases, the J end by 7 bases, with 7 bases between. The CDR3 nucleotides read TGTGCCAGCAGTGATTACCCCAATTCACCCCTCCACTTT. Translation: CASSDYPNSPLHF.

This clonotype was recorded many times. V usage is TRBV28 and J usage is TRBJ2-4, with a weak D call TRBD1 (6 bases). CDR3 length: 15 residues. Trimming removed 5 bases at V and 1 base at J, with 12 bases between. Germline loops: CDR1 MDHEN, CDR2 SYDVKM. The CDR3 nucleotides read TGTGCCAGCAGTGCGCCGGGACACGCCAAAAACATTCAGTACTTC. Its protein product is CASSAPGHAKNIQYF.

The chain couples TRBV19 to TRBJ1-5; 9 positions agree with TRBD1. The germline CDR1 and CDR2 sequences are LNHDA and SQIVND (reference sequence). Trimming took 6 bases from V and 4 from J; bases not matched to a gene: 7. The CDR3 spans 15 residues. The CDR3: CASRSRDRANQPQHF. The DNA for the CDR3 is TGTGCCAGTAGGAGCCGGGACAGGGCGAATCAGCCCCAGCATTTT.

This chain connects TRBV15 to TRBJ2-7, with 15 bases matching TRBD2. Germline V CDR1 and CDR2: LNHNV, YYDKDF (reference sequence). J was trimmed by 0 bases and V by 1 base; bases with no gene match: 7. There are 19 residues in the CDR3. CDR3 loop: CATSRGLGTSGGYSYEQYF. CDR3 nucleotide sequence: TGTGCCACCAGCAGAGGCCTTGGGACTAGCGGGGGGTACTCCTACGAGCAGTACTTC.

This clonotype appeared many times. The chain joins TRBV6-1 to TRBJ1-5, with D uncertain. This CDR3 is built from 12 residues. The germline CDR1 and CDR2 sequences are MNHNS and SASEGT. Trimming stripped 6 bases from V and 4 bases from J, with 7 bases between. The CDR3 region is CASRRWNQPQHF. The CDR3 DNA reads as TGTGCCAGCAGGAGATGGAATCAGCCCCAGCATTTT.

This clonotype was picked up a small number of times. The rearrangement uses TRBV3-1 and TRBJ2-7; no firm D call. Germline V gene data show CDR1 as LGHDT and CDR2 as YNNKEL (reference sequence). The CDR3 loop spans 11 amino acids. V was cut by 0 bases and J by 12 bases, with 9 bases left in between. CDR3 nucleotides: TGTGCCAGCAGCCAAGAACACGGGTTGTACTTC. Translation: CASSQEHGLYF.

This clonotype came up many times. V is TRBV2 and J is TRBJ1-6; no clear D gene. Trimming stripped 0 bases from V and 7 bases from J, with 10 bases between. Germline CDR1 SNHLY, CDR2 FYNNEI. The CDR3 has 15 amino acids. The CDR3 loop reads CASSEATSQNSPLHF. The DNA of the CDR3 is TGTGCCAGCAGTGAAGCGACATCGCAAAATTCACCCCTCCACTTT.

This clonotype was picked up many times. This sequence joins TRBV14 and TRBJ2-5; 7 bases are shared with TRBD1. CDR3 length: 15 amino acids. Germline assignment: CDR1 SGHDN and CDR2 FVKESK. V dropped 2 bases and J dropped 5; count of bases not matched to a gene: 8. The CDR3 DNA sequence: TGTGCCAGCAGCCAATCCCGACAGGGTAGGGAGACCCAGTACTTC. The encoded protein is CASSQSRQGRETQYF.

This clonotype was detected a few times. V is TRBV20-1 and J is TRBJ1-6; D gene ambiguous. Trimming took off 6 bases at V and 0 bases at J, with 9 bases between the two ends. The germline CDR1 and CDR2 sequences are DFQATT and SNEGSKA (reference sequence). The CDR3 is 14 residues long. The CDR3 is CSAARSSYNSPLHF. As DNA, the CDR3 is TGCAGTGCGGCCCGGAGCTCCTATAATTCACCCCTCCACTTT.

This clonotype was picked up many times. V is TRBV10-3 and J is TRBJ2-7; D perhaps matches TRBD2 (6 bases). The V gene lost 3 bases and the J gene lost 4 bases, with 10 bases spanning the gap. This CDR3 is built from 13 residues. Germline CDR1 and CDR2: ENHRY and SYGVKD. CDR3 nucleotide sequence: TGTGCCATCAGTGATCCCGGACTATACGAGCAGTACTTC. It specifies CAISDPGLYEQYF.

This clonotype was observed many times. V usage is TRBV28 and J usage is TRBJ1-2; D may be TRBD1 (5 bases). CDR1 is MDHEN, CDR2 SYDVKM, per germline. CDR3 size: 17 residues. The V and J ends lost 4 bases and 0 bases respectively, with 18 bases between them. The CDR3 coding sequence is TGTGCCAGCAGTTCTGGGGGACTGGACGGATCTAACTATGGCTACACCTTC. This sequence encodes CASSSGGLDGSNYGYTF.

This clonotype was seen ten or more times. The rearrangement uses TRBV28 and TRBJ1-2; D perhaps matches TRBD1 (6 bases). Germline CDR1 reads MDHEN; CDR2 reads SYDVKM. Trimming took off 7 bases at V and 7 bases at J, with 13 bases between the two ends. The CDR3 is 12 amino acids. The CDR3 bases are TGTGCCAGCACTAGGGGGGCTGGTGGCTACACCTTC. The encoded protein is CASTRGAGGYTF.

In this sample, this clonotype turned up once. The J gene is TRBJ2-1, the V gene TRBV12-3 or TRBV12-4, with D perhaps matching TRBD2 (5 bases). CDR3 length: 15 amino acids. Between the trimmed V and J ends, which lost 2 bases and 10 bases, there was a span of 18 bases. CDR3 in DNA: TGTGCCAGCAGTTTAAGTATGAGGGAGAGGGAGGAGCAGTTCTTC. Translated: CASSLSMREREEQFF.

This chain joins TRBV5-5 and TRBJ2-3; D unclear. The germline V gene encodes CDR1 SGHKS and CDR2 YYEKEE (reference sequence). The length of the CDR3 is 14 residues. V was clipped by 6 bases and J by 7 bases, with 18 bases between them. The CDR3 reads CASTFRSLSNTQYF. As DNA, the CDR3 is TGTGCCAGCACCTTCAGGAGTTTGTCAAATACGCAGTATTTT.

This clonotype was counted ten times or more. V gene TRBV12-3 or TRBV12-4 combines with J gene TRBJ2-7; 7 bases fit TRBD2. The CDR3 loop spans 15 amino acids. With V trimmed by 6 bases and J by 0 bases, 8 bases remained unmatched. CDR3 protein: CASSGGSAVSYEQYF. DNA for the CDR3: TGTGCCAGCAGCGGGGGGAGCGCAGTCTCCTACGAGCAGTACTTC.

The chain employs TRBV12-3 or TRBV12-4 and TRBJ2-2; 7 nucleotides align to TRBD1. The CDR3 has 16 amino acids. The V segment lost 6 bases and the J segment 8 bases; nucleotides outside the gene matches: 15. The CDR3 DNA follows: TGTGCCAGCAGCAAACAGGGGATGAGAATAACTGGGGAGCTGTTTTTT. Translation: CASSKQGMRITGELFF.

This chain links TRBV11-2 with TRBJ1-1; TRBD1 might be the D (5 bases). Germline V lookup: CDR1 SGHAT, CDR2 FQNNGV. This CDR3 region has 14 residues. Trimming removed 5 bases at V and 7 bases at J, with 17 bases between. For the CDR3, the DNA is TGTGCCAGCAGCCCCAGGGCCGGGGGAATTGAAGCTTTCTTT. This sequence encodes CASSPRAGGIEAFF.

This clonotype was detected a few times. V is TRBV7-2 and J is TRBJ1-6; D might be TRBD1 (5 bases). The germline CDR1 and CDR2 sequences are SGHTA and FQGNSA. The CDR3 has 16 amino acids. V was pared by 6 bases and J by 2 bases, with 14 bases between. CDR3 nucleotide sequence: TGTGCCAGCAGTCCGGCGGGGGAACCCTATAATTCACCCCTCCACTTT. Translated, it gives CASSPAGEPYNSPLHF.

On this clonotype: A read error may account for a junction end that differs from germline. The chain carries TRBV25-1 and TRBJ1-1; 7 bases align to TRBD1. Germline lookup yields CDR1 MGHDK and CDR2 SYGVNS. The CDR3 is made up of 14 amino acids. This CDR3 reads CACSHPQGRTEAFF. The CDR3 region has the DNA TGTGCCTGCAGTCACCCACAGGGGCGGACTGAAGCTTTCTTT.

This clonotype turned up a few times. The chain recombines TRBV19 with TRBJ2-7; no definite D call. V was shortened by 7 bases and J by 4 bases, with 11 bases between the two germline ends. The V gene's germline CDR1 is LNHDA and CDR2 SQIVND (reference sequence). CDR3 length: 12 residues. The CDR3 DNA sequence: TGTGCCAGTACCGAAGACGGATACGAGCAGTACTTC. Its translation is CASTEDGYEQYF.